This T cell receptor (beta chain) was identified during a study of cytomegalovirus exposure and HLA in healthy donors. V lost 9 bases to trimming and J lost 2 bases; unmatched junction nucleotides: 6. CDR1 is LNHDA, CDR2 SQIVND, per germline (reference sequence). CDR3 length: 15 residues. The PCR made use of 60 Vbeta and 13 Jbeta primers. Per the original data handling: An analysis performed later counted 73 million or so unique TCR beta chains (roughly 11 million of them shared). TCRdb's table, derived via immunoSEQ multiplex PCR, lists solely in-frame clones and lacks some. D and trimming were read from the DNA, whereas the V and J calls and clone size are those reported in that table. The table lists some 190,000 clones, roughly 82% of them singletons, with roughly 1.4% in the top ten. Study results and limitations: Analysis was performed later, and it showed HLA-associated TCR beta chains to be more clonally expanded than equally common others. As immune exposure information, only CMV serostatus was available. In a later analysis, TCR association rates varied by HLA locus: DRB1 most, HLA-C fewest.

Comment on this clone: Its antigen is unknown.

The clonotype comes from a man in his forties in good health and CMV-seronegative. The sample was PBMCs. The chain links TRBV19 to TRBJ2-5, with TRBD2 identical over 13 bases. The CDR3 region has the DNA TGTGCCAGCGCGGGACTAGCGGGGATTCAAGAGACCCAGTACTTC. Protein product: CASAGLAGIQETQYF.